The 27 T cell receptor beta chains reported below all come from one sample, sequenced in a study of shared clonotypes between healthy human individuals. The data were produced by immunoSEQ multiplex PCR, yet TCRdb's version contains in-frame clones alone and is incomplete. The sample carries about 2.1 million clones, around 93% recorded once. Naive CD8 populations comprised CD45RO-negative cells positively selected for CCR7, excluding terminally differentiated effector memory CD45RA+ cells. Sequences were obtained from naive CD8+ T cells from PBMCs. The receptor source for this set is a man in his late teens or twenties in good health. Some clones in this sample may be carry-over from other donors' samples.

The chain employs TRBV4-3 and TRBJ2-2; no clear D. The germline gives CDR1 LGHNA, CDR2 YSLEER. The germline V and J ends were trimmed by 3 bases and 4 bases, with 9 bases remaining between them. This CDR3 contains 14 residues. The chain's CDR3 is CASSHGQVTGELFF. DNA of the CDR3: TGCGCCAGCAGCCACGGGCAGGTCACCGGGGAGCTGTTTTTT.

In regard to this clone: Other nucleotide sequences from this sample produce the same CDR3. The chain recombines TRBV5-1 with TRBJ2-7, with D possibly being TRBD1 or TRBD2 (5 bases each). The germline CDR1 and CDR2 sequences are SGHRS and YFSETQ. The CDR3 is made up of 15 amino acids. V lost 4 bases, J lost 0 bases, and 14 bases lay in between. The CDR3 region is CASSPGTASSYEQYF. The DNA of the CDR3 is TGCGCCAGCAGCCCGGGGACGGCGAGCTCCTACGAGCAGTACTTC. The entire variable domain, with the rest obtained from reference TRBV5-1 and TRBJ2-7, is as follows: KAGVTQTPRYLIKTRGQQVTLSCSPISGHRSVSWYQQTPGQGLQFLFEYFSETQRNKGNFPGRFSGRQFSNSRSEMNVSTLELGDSALYLCASSPGTASSYEQYFGPGTRLTVT.

This CDR3 reads CASSTRKNLNNEQFF. The CDR3 DNA is TGTGCCAGTAGTACAAGAAAAAACTTAAACAATGAGCAGTTCTTC. The J gene is TRBJ2-1, the V gene TRBV19, with D unresolved. Germline V CDR1 and CDR2: LNHDA, SQIVND (reference sequence). The CDR3 has 15 amino acids. Trimming took off 4 bases at V and 5 bases at J, with 15 bases between the two ends.

V usage is TRBV9 and J usage is TRBJ2-7, with D possibly being TRBD1 (5 bases). The germline gives CDR1 SGDLS, CDR2 YYNGEE. The CDR3 is 14 amino acids. V lost 4 bases to trimming and J lost 4 bases, with 15 bases between them. DNA for the CDR3: TGTGCCAGCAGCCCCGGATTGGGGCCGTACGAGCAGTACTTC. This codes for CASSPGLGPYEQYF.

This chain uses TRBV4-1 with TRBJ2-2, with TRBD2 matching 10 bases. Germline assignment: CDR1 MGHRA and CDR2 YSYEKL. The CDR3 spans 17 residues. V was pared by 2 bases and J by 8 bases, with 11 bases of the junction left unmatched. The CDR3 is CASSQTQPSGSRGELFF. CDR3 in DNA: TGCGCCAGCAGCCAAACACAACCTAGCGGGAGCCGTGGGGAGCTGTTTTTT.

The chain links TRBV6-5 to TRBJ2-7; 7 nucleotides align to TRBD2. V lost 9 bases to trimming and J lost 1 base; unmatched junction nucleotides: 3. This CDR3 is built from 12 residues. CDR1 is MNHEY, CDR2 SVGAGI, per germline. In DNA form, the CDR3 reads TGTGCCAGTCTAGCGGAATCCTACGAGCAGTACTTC. Protein sequence: CASLAESYEQYF.

The V gene is TRBV21-1, the J gene TRBJ2-1; no DNA check was done on the table's D call, TRBD2. TRBV21-1 is a recognized pseudogene. CDR3 length: 15 amino acids. The CDR3 loop is CASSKGASGRYEQFF. The CDR3 DNA is TGTGCCAGCAGCAAAGGAGCTAGCGGGAGATATGAGCAGTTCTTC.

A remark on this clone: This CDR3 is also generated by other DNA sequences in the sample. The CDR3 spells CASSLLGDTGELFF. As DNA, the CDR3 is TGTGCCAGCAGCTTACTCGGGGACACCGGGGAGCTGTTTTTT. J is TRBJ2-2 and V is TRBV7-8; weak D call: TRBD2 (5 bases). V dropped 2 bases and J dropped 3 bases, with 7 bases sitting between them. Per germline, CDR1 SGHVS and CDR2 FQNEAQ. The CDR3 extends over 14 amino acids.

The chain employs TRBV7-3 and TRBJ1-3; D is undetermined. CDR1 SGHTA and CDR2 FQGTGA come from the germline V gene. Trimming took 5 bases from V and 0 from J, leaving 11 bases between them. This CDR3 has 15 amino acids. CDR3 sequence: CASSPVESSGNTIYF. CDR3 bases: TGTGCCAGCAGCCCGGTCGAGAGCTCTGGAAACACCATATATTTT. The whole variable domain, filled in from reference TRBV7-3 and TRBJ1-3, reads GAGVSQTPSNKVTEKGKYVELRCDPISGHTALYWYRQSLGQGPEFLIYFQGTGAADDSGLPNDRFFAVRPEGSVSTLKIQRTERGDSAVYLCASSPVESSGNTIYFGEGSWLTVV.

Points on this clone: A much larger clone differs from this one at a single base, so this may be a read error. This CDR3 is also generated by other DNA sequences in the sample. The chain is built from TRBV27 and TRBJ2-7, with unresolved D. CDR1 and CDR2 (germline): MNHEY, SMNVEV (reference sequence). Trimming removed 2 bases from V and 0 bases from J, with 5 bases in between. CDR3 length equals 13 residues. The CDR3 bases are TGTGCCAGCAGTTTAGAGAGCTCCTACGAGCAGTACTTC. It specifies CASSLESSYEQYF.

The chain recombines TRBV4-3 with TRBJ2-7, with a tentative D call TRBD2 (5 bases). The CDR3 runs 14 residues. Germline CDR1 is LGHNA and CDR2 is YSLEER. The V end was cut by 0 bases, the J end by 1 base, with 7 bases between. CDR3 nucleotide sequence: TGCGCCAGCAGCCAAGATGACTATTCCTACGAGCAGTACTTC. Translated: CASSQDDYSYEQYF.

The V gene is TRBV2, the J gene TRBJ1-4; D not resolved. CDR3 length: 14 residues. V lost 5 bases to trimming and J lost 7 bases, with 14 bases between them. CDR1 and CDR2 from the germline V gene are SNHLY and FYNNEI. CDR3 loop: CASSPPFIGEKLFF. CDR3 nucleotides: TGTGCCAGCAGTCCCCCGTTTATTGGTGAAAAACTGTTTTTT. The full variable domain, rest sourced from reference TRBV2 and TRBJ1-4, is EPEVTQTPSHQVTQMGQEVILRCVPISNHLYFYWYRQILGQKVEFLVSFYNNEISEKSEIFDDQFSVERPDGSNFTLKIRSTKLEDSAMYFCASSPPFIGEKLFFGSGTQLSVL.

As concerns this clone: Other DNA sequences of this sample code for an identical CDR3. J is TRBJ2-7 and V is TRBV9; TRBD1 agrees at 9 bases. The CDR3 contains 14 residues. Germline-derived CDR1 and CDR2 are SGDLS and YYNGEE. The ends lost 3 bases at V and 3 bases at J; junction bases unmatched: 4. The CDR3 loop is CASSAGQGHYEQYF. The CDR3 nucleotides are TGTGCCAGCAGCGCGGGACAGGGACACTACGAGCAGTACTTC.

V and J are TRBV7-9 and TRBJ1-5; D gene unclear. Trimming took off 4 bases at V and 4 bases at J, with 8 bases between the two ends. This CDR3 has 13 residues. Germline loops: CDR1 SEHNR, CDR2 FQNEAQ (reference sequence). CDR3 DNA sequence: TGTGCCAGCAGCTCGGCCCCGAATCAGCCCCAGCATTTT. It codes for CASSSAPNQPQHF.

This clone came up a few times. Its ends do not fully match the called genes, so a read error is possible. The chain couples TRBV20-1 to TRBJ1-1; D unclear. The CDR3 runs to 8 residues. Germline V gene data show CDR1 as DFQATT and CDR2 as SNEGSKA (reference sequence). The CDR3 DNA sequence: TGCAGTGCTAGAGACGGAAACTTT. Translation gives CSARDGNF.

This rearrangement joins TRBV27 to TRBJ2-5; TRBD1 or TRBD2 may be the D gene (7 bases each). This CDR3 is built from 16 residues. Per the germline V gene, CDR1 is MNHEY and CDR2 is SMNVEV (reference sequence). Trimming pared 0 bases from V and 5 bases from J, leaving 16 bases between. The DNA for the CDR3 is TGTGCCAGCAGTTTATCGGCAGGGGGGGCGGTTGAGACCCAGTACTTC. Encoded protein: CASSLSAGGAVETQYF.

The chain carries TRBV7-9 and TRBJ2-2; no reliable D call. Trimming stripped 0 bases from V and 4 bases from J, with 9 bases between. The CDR3 has 15 residues. Per germline, CDR1 SEHNR and CDR2 FQNEAQ (reference sequence). The CDR3: CASSLAPSATGELFF. DNA for the CDR3: TGTGCCAGCAGCTTAGCGCCCAGCGCCACCGGGGAGCTGTTTTTT.

The rearrangement joins TRBV11-2 to TRBJ2-1; D not resolved. This CDR3 has 16 residues. CDR1 SGHAT and CDR2 FQNNGV come from the germline V gene. Trimming shortened V by 4 bases and J by 0 bases, and 13 bases separated the two germline ends. This CDR3 reads CASSSPWASSYNEQFF. The CDR3 bases are TGTGCCAGCAGCTCCCCATGGGCGTCCTCCTACAATGAGCAGTTCTTC. The full variable domain, with the rest looked up from reference TRBV11-2 and TRBJ2-1, is EAGVAQSPRYKIIEKRQSVAFWCNPISGHATLYWYQQILGQGPKLLIQFQNNGVVDDSQLPKDRFSAERLKGVDSTLKIQPAKLEDSAVYLCASSSPWASSYNEQFFGPGTRLTVL.

The rearrangement joins TRBV7-2 to TRBJ2-7; D unresolved. Between the trimmed V and J ends, which lost 1 base and 5 bases, there was a span of 6 bases. The CDR3 consists of 12 residues. CDR1 SGHTA and CDR2 FQGNSA come from the germline V gene. CDR3 amino acids: CASSLGVNEQYF. The CDR3 DNA reads TGTGCCAGCAGCTTAGGCGTGAACGAGCAGTACTTC. Together with reference TRBV7-2 and TRBJ2-7, the CDR3 gives the full variable domain: GAGVSQSPSNKVTEKGKDVELRCDPISGHTALYWYRQSLGQGLEFLIYFQGNSAPDKSGLPSDRFSAERTGGSVSTLTIQRTQQEDSAVYLCASSLGVNEQYFGPGTRLTVT.

The CDR3 here is CAWSGWPAGDPDTQYF. The CDR3, as DNA: TGTGCCTGGAGTGGCTGGCCAGCGGGAGACCCAGATACGCAGTATTTT. V is TRBV30 and J is TRBJ2-3; 8 nucleotides align to TRBD2. Germline loops: CDR1 GTSNPN, CDR2 SVGIG (reference sequence). This CDR3 region has 16 residues. V dropped 1 base and J dropped 4; count of bases not matched to a gene: 10.

The J gene is TRBJ2-7, the V gene TRBV4-1; 9 bases fit TRBD2. Germline V gene sequence: CDR1 MGHRA, CDR2 YSYEKL. The CDR3 loop spans 18 amino acids. V was clipped by 1 base and J by 3 bases; unmatched bases: 13. In nucleotides, the CDR3 is TGCGCCAGCAGCCAAGCCACCGTAGCGGGAGTGGGGCACTACGAGCAGTACTTC. The encoded protein is CASSQATVAGVGHYEQYF.

Concerning this clone: This same CDR3 is encoded by further DNA sequences in the sample. The rearrangement uses TRBV5-1 and TRBJ2-2, with D perhaps matching TRBD1 (6 bases). The V end was cut by 1 base, the J end by 5 bases, with 12 bases between. Germline CDR1 SGHRS, CDR2 YFSETQ. The CDR3 is 15 amino acids. The CDR3 sequence: CASSLLGARTGELFF. The CDR3, as DNA: TGCGCCAGCAGCTTGCTGGGGGCGCGGACCGGGGAGCTGTTTTTT.

The chain employs TRBV4-1 and TRBJ2-7; no reliable D call. There are 14 residues in the CDR3. The V and J ends lost 1 base and 3 bases respectively, with 10 bases between them. Germline V CDR1 and CDR2: MGHRA, YSYEKL. CDR3 in DNA: TGCGCCAGCAGCCAAGCGGGTCCCGTCTACGAGCAGTACTTC. Its protein product is CASSQAGPVYEQYF.

The J gene is TRBJ2-1, the V gene TRBV11-1; tentative D call: TRBD2 (6 bases). The ends were cut back, 3 bases at V and 2 bases at J, with 11 bases in the middle. Germline values: CDR1 SGHAT, CDR2 FQDESV (reference sequence). The length of the CDR3 is 15 residues. CDR3 coding DNA: TGTGCCAGCAGCTTGGGGGGACTGGCCTACAATGAGCAGTTCTTC. Its protein is CASSLGGLAYNEQFF. Full variable domain (outside the CDR3, taken from reference TRBV11-1 and TRBJ2-1): EAEVAQSPRYKITEKSQAVAFWCDPISGHATLYWYRQILGQGPELLVQFQDESVVDDSQLPKDRFSAERLKGVDSTLKIQPAELGDSAMYLCASSLGGLAYNEQFFGPGTRLTVL.

V is TRBV29-1 and J is TRBJ1-2; TRBD1 agrees at 7 bases. The CDR3 has 13 residues. Trimming took 6 bases from V and 0 from J; bases not matched to a gene: 4. CDR1 is SQVTM and CDR2 is ANQGSEA in the germline V gene. The CDR3 nucleotides read TGCAGCGTCCGACAGGGACCTAACTATGGCTACACCTTC. It specifies CSVRQGPNYGYTF.

The chain couples TRBV2 to TRBJ2-5; D possibly corresponds to TRBD2 (6 bases). Germline V gene lookup returns CDR1 SNHLY and CDR2 FYNNEI. The CDR3 has 14 residues. V was trimmed by 6 bases and J by 5 bases, leaving 16 bases between them. This CDR3 reads CASREGRLRETQYF. DNA for the CDR3: TGTGCCAGCAGGGAGGGCCGGCTGAGGGAGACCCAGTACTTC.

The rearrangement links TRBV7-9 to TRBJ2-7; a weak D match, TRBD1 (6 bases). This CDR3 has 12 residues. With 3 bases removed from V and 6 bases from J, the gap between germline ends came to 9 bases. Germline CDR1 is SEHNR and CDR2 is FQNEAQ (reference sequence). CDR3 bases: TGTGCCAGCAGCTTGCCAGGGGCCGAGCAGTACTTC. It encodes CASSLPGAEQYF. Together with reference TRBV7-9 and TRBJ2-7, the CDR3 gives the full variable domain: DTGVSQNPRHKITKRGQNVTFRCDPISEHNRLYWYRQTLGQGPEFLTYFQNEAQLEKSRLLSDRFSAERPKGSFSTLEIQRTEQGDSAMYLCASSLPGAEQYFGPGTRLTVT.